This is a list of T cell receptor beta chains from one sample in a study of OX40 agonist ivuxolimab in advanced cancers. Measured with immunoSEQ multiplex PCR; TCRdb has only the in-frame clones, and not every one. The sample gives roughly 92,000 clones, about four fifths of which show up once; around 5.9% is in the top ten. The sample was CD4+ or CD8+ T cells sorted from blood, taken in a trial of the OX40 agonist ivuxolimab. The receptors were sampled from an adult with an advanced solid tumor such as melanoma, head and neck, liver or kidney cancer. The CDR3 runs from the conserved cysteine through the conserved F or W. The D gene is left open where the match is weak. Not every row has a clone size; where given, it reads once, few, many or a size class.

J gene: TRBJ2-3; D gene: NA; clone size: NA; V gene: TRBV5-4; CDR3 DNA: TGTGCCAGCAGGCACTTCGCAGATACGCAGTATTTT; CDR3 protein: CASRHFADTQYF
J gene: TRBJ1-1; D gene: NA; clone size: NA; V gene: TRBV19; CDR3 DNA: TGTGCCAGTAGTATAGATCTAAGGGGTCGCACTGAAGCTTTCTTT; CDR3 protein: CASSIDLRGRTEAFF
J gene: TRBJ1-5; D gene: NA; clone size: NA; V gene: TRBV7-9; CDR3 DNA: TGTGCCAGCAGCGTAGAGGCCAGCAATCAGCCCCAGCATTTT; CDR3 protein: CASSVEASNQPQHF
J gene: TRBJ1-2; D gene: TRBD1; clone size: NA; V gene: TRBV11-2; CDR3 DNA: TGTGCCAGCAGCTTAGTGGGACAGGACGACTATGGCTACACCTTC; CDR3 protein: CASSLVGQDDYGYTF
J gene: TRBJ2-3; D gene: NA; clone size: once; V gene: TRBV27; CDR3 DNA: TGTGCCAGCAGTCTCTACACCCCCGACAGGGAGGGTCCAGATACGCAGTATTTT; CDR3 protein: CASSLYTPDREGPDTQYF
J gene: TRBJ1-3; D gene: NA; clone size: NA; V gene: TRBV10-3; CDR3 DNA: TGTGCCATCAGGATGGTCAACACCATATATTTT; CDR3 protein: CAIRMVNTIYF
J gene: TRBJ1-1; D gene: TRBD1; clone size: NA; V gene: TRBV5-6; CDR3 DNA: TGTGCCAGCAGCTCGCCCCCGACAGGGCACACTGAAGCTTTCTTT; CDR3 protein: CASSSPPTGHTEAFF
J gene: TRBJ2-7; D gene: NA; clone size: NA; V gene: TRBV15; CDR3 DNA: TGTGCCACCAGCAGCACTTCCTCGCAGTACTTC; CDR3 protein: CATSSTSSQYF
J gene: TRBJ1-1; D gene: TRBD1; clone size: NA; V gene: TRBV10-1; CDR3 DNA: TGCGCCAGCAGTGGAACCGGGACAGTGAACACTGAAGCTTTCTTT; CDR3 protein: CASSGTGTVNTEAFF
J gene: TRBJ2-3; D gene: NA; clone size: NA; V gene: TRBV2; CDR3 DNA: TGTGCCAGCAGTGCCCAGACGGTGATTAGCACAGATACGCAGTATTTT; CDR3 protein: CASSAQTVISTDTQYF
J gene: TRBJ1-2; D gene: NA; clone size: NA; V gene: TRBV2; CDR3 DNA: TGTGCCAGCAGTGGTATGGCCGACTATGGCTACACCTTC; CDR3 protein: CASSGMADYGYTF
J gene: TRBJ2-1; D gene: TRBD2; clone size: NA; V gene: TRBV29-1; CDR3 DNA: TGCAGCGTTGATGCGGGAGTAGGGAATGAGCAGTTCTTC; CDR3 protein: CSVDAGVGNEQFF
J gene: TRBJ1-1; D gene: NA; clone size: NA; V gene: TRBV9; CDR3 DNA: TGTGCCAGCAGCGTAGTCGAGGGAACTGAAGCTTTCTTT; CDR3 protein: CASSVVEGTEAFF
J gene: TRBJ1-6; D gene: NA; clone size: NA; V gene: TRBV19; CDR3 DNA: TGTGCCAGTAGTACGGACAGCATCACGTATAATTCACCCCTCCACTTT; CDR3 protein: CASSTDSITYNSPLHF
J gene: TRBJ1-2; D gene: NA; clone size: NA; V gene: TRBV5-1; CDR3 DNA: TGCGCCAGCAGCTTAGACAGCCAGGATGGCTACACCTTC; CDR3 protein: CASSLDSQDGYTF
J gene: TRBJ2-7; D gene: NA; clone size: NA; V gene: TRBV4-2; CDR3 DNA: TGTGCCAGCAGCCAAGATCCACGGGGGCTGTCCTACGAGCAGTACTTC; CDR3 protein: CASSQDPRGLSYEQYF
J gene: TRBJ1-5; D gene: NA; clone size: medium-sized; V gene: TRBV2; CDR3 DNA: TGTGCCAGCAGGGGAGGGCAGGGGCCTCAGCCCCAGCATTTT; CDR3 protein: CASRGGQGPQPQHF
J gene: TRBJ2-7; D gene: TRBD2; clone size: NA; V gene: TRBV5-1; CDR3 DNA: TGCGCCAGCAGCCAATTGACTAGCGGGAGCTACGAGCAGTACTTC; CDR3 protein: CASSQLTSGSYEQYF
J gene: TRBJ1-1; D gene: NA; clone size: NA; V gene: TRBV29-1; CDR3 DNA: TGCAGCGTTGAAGGTGACCGAGATGGGACATGGAACACTGAAGCTTTCTTT; CDR3 protein: CSVEGDRDGTWNTEAFF
J gene: TRBJ2-4; D gene: TRBD1; clone size: NA; V gene: TRBV6-1; CDR3 DNA: TGTGCCAGCAGTGAATCCCGGACAGGGATGACCAAAAACATTCAGTACTTC; CDR3 protein: CASSESRTGMTKNIQYF
J gene: TRBJ1-6; D gene: TRBD1; clone size: NA; V gene: TRBV9; CDR3 DNA: TGTGCCAGCAGCGTAGGGGACAGGGGGCCTAATTCACCCCTCCACTTT; CDR3 protein: CASSVGDRGPNSPLHF
J gene: TRBJ1-1; D gene: NA; clone size: NA; V gene: TRBV9; CDR3 DNA: TGTGCCAGCAGCGTCCAAACAGGGAACACTGAAGCTTTCTTT; CDR3 protein: CASSVQTGNTEAFF
J gene: TRBJ2-3; D gene: TRBD2; clone size: NA; V gene: TRBV5-1; CDR3 DNA: TGCGCCAGCAGCTTCGGACTAGCGGGGGGAGATACGCAGTATTTT; CDR3 protein: CASSFGLAGGDTQYF
J gene: TRBJ2-7; D gene: NA; clone size: NA; V gene: TRBV18; CDR3 DNA: TGTGCCAGCTCACCACCACAGGGCCCCTACGAGCAGTACTTC; CDR3 protein: CASSPPQGPYEQYF
J gene: TRBJ1-1; D gene: TRBD1; clone size: NA; V gene: TRBV5-4; CDR3 DNA: TGTGCCAGCAGCTCGACAGGGGAGGGTGGGAACACTGAAGCTTTCTTT; CDR3 protein: CASSSTGEGGNTEAFF
J gene: TRBJ2-7; D gene: NA; clone size: few; V gene: TRBV7-8; CDR3 DNA: TGTGCCAGCAGCGACCGGATGGGCTACGAGCAGTACTTC; CDR3 protein: CASSDRMGYEQYF
J gene: TRBJ2-2; D gene: NA; clone size: NA; V gene: TRBV7-2; CDR3 DNA: TGTGCCAGCAGCTTCAGAGGGGACACCGGGGAGCTGTTTTTT; CDR3 protein: CASSFRGDTGELFF
J gene: TRBJ2-6; D gene: NA; clone size: NA; V gene: TRBV7-2; CDR3 DNA: TGTGCCAGCAGCTTATACGCTGGAGGGGCCAACGTCCTGACTTTC; CDR3 protein: CASSLYAGGANVLTF
J gene: TRBJ2-7; D gene: TRBD1; clone size: NA; V gene: TRBV2; CDR3 DNA: TGTGCCAGCAGCCACGGACAGGGGGCGCTTGAGCAGTACTTC; CDR3 protein: CASSHGQGALEQYF
J gene: TRBJ2-7; D gene: NA; clone size: NA; V gene: TRBV7-9; CDR3 DNA: TGTGCCAGCAGCTTAGGGTCGAGGGAGCAGTACTTC; CDR3 protein: CASSLGSREQYF
J gene: TRBJ1-1; D gene: NA; clone size: NA; V gene: TRBV5-1; CDR3 DNA: TGCGCCAGCAAGGACCCTAATCCAGGGACTGAAGCTTTCTTT; CDR3 protein: CASKDPNPGTEAFF
J gene: TRBJ2-6; D gene: NA; clone size: NA; V gene: TRBV10-1; CDR3 DNA: TGCGCCAGCAGTGATTGGGGTTCCGGGGCCAACGTCCTGACTTTC; CDR3 protein: CASSDWGSGANVLTF
J gene: TRBJ2-1; D gene: NA; clone size: NA; V gene: TRBV11-3; CDR3 DNA: TGTGCCAGCAGCTTAGATGCAGGAACGGGTGGGAATGAGCAGTTCTTC; CDR3 protein: CASSLDAGTGGNEQFF
J gene: TRBJ1-3; D gene: NA; clone size: NA; V gene: TRBV2; CDR3 DNA: TGTGCCAGCAGTATGTCTGGAAACACCATATATTTT; CDR3 protein: CASSMSGNTIYF
J gene: TRBJ2-1; D gene: NA; clone size: NA; V gene: TRBV19; CDR3 DNA: TGTGCCAGTAGTTTATACTCCCTCAATGAGCAGTTCTTC; CDR3 protein: CASSLYSLNEQFF
J gene: TRBJ2-1; D gene: TRBD2; clone size: NA; V gene: TRBV7-2; CDR3 DNA: TGTGCCAGCAGCCGCCAACTAGCGGGGGGGCACAATGAGCAGTTCTTC; CDR3 protein: CASSRQLAGGHNEQFF
J gene: TRBJ2-5; D gene: NA; clone size: NA; V gene: TRBV4-1; CDR3 DNA: TGCGCCAGCAGCCGGGGGGAATTAGAGACCCAGTACTTC; CDR3 protein: CASSRGELETQYF
J gene: TRBJ1-1; D gene: TRBD1; clone size: NA; V gene: TRBV6-5; CDR3 DNA: TGTGCCAGCTCCTCGACAGGGGGCGAGACTGAAGCTTTCTTT; CDR3 protein: CASSSTGGETEAFF
J gene: TRBJ2-7; D gene: TRBD1; clone size: NA; V gene: TRBV19; CDR3 DNA: TGTGCCAGTAGTATAGCCCACTCACAGGGGGCCATACTATACGACGAGCAGTACTTC; CDR3 protein: CASSIAHSQGAILYDEQYF
J gene: TRBJ2-5; D gene: NA; clone size: NA; V gene: TRBV9; CDR3 DNA: TGTGCCAGCAGCGTAGAAAATGAAGAGACCCAGTACTTC; CDR3 protein: CASSVENEETQYF
J gene: TRBJ1-1; D gene: NA; clone size: once; V gene: TRBV5-5; CDR3 DNA: TGTGCCAGCAGCTTAGGCGGGGGCACGAACACTGAAGCTTTCTTT; CDR3 protein: CASSLGGGTNTEAFF
J gene: TRBJ1-3; D gene: NA; clone size: NA; V gene: TRBV19; CDR3 DNA: TGTGCCAGTAGTAATCGTTGGACAGACTCTGGAAACACCATATATTTT; CDR3 protein: CASSNRWTDSGNTIYF
J gene: TRBJ1-3; D gene: NA; clone size: medium-sized; V gene: TRBV14; CDR3 DNA: TGTGCCAGCAGCCAAGAGGGCGGAGACCGGGACACCATATATTTT; CDR3 protein: CASSQEGGDRDTIYF
J gene: TRBJ1-1; D gene: TRBD1; clone size: NA; V gene: TRBV19; CDR3 DNA: TGTGCCAGTAGTATAGCAGGGGGCGCGTACACTGAAGCTTTCTTT; CDR3 protein: CASSIAGGAYTEAFF
J gene: TRBJ2-7; D gene: NA; clone size: NA; V gene: TRBV27; CDR3 DNA: TGTGCCAGCAGCCGCCTAACTAGCGGACAGGGCCGGGGGTACGAGCAGTACTTC; CDR3 protein: CASSRLTSGQGRGYEQYF
J gene: TRBJ1-4; D gene: NA; clone size: NA; V gene: TRBV2; CDR3 DNA: TGTGCCAGCAAGTTGGGTGCAACTAATGAAAAACTGTTTTTT; CDR3 protein: CASKLGATNEKLFF
J gene: TRBJ2-3; D gene: NA; clone size: NA; V gene: TRBV9; CDR3 DNA: TGTGCCAGCAGCGTAGCGGCAGGGTTATCAGATACGCAGTATTTT; CDR3 protein: CASSVAAGLSDTQYF
J gene: TRBJ2-2; D gene: TRBD1; clone size: once; V gene: TRBV5-1; CDR3 DNA: TGCGCCAGCAGCTTCGGGGCAGGGGGTGACACCGGGGAGCTGTTTTTT; CDR3 protein: CASSFGAGGDTGELFF
J gene: TRBJ1-3; D gene: NA; clone size: few; V gene: TRBV6-1; CDR3 DNA: TGTGCCAGCAGTGAAAGTGCAGGGAGCTCTGGAAACACCATATATTTT; CDR3 protein: CASSESAGSSGNTIYF
J gene: TRBJ2-2; D gene: NA; clone size: NA; V gene: TRBV4-3; CDR3 DNA: TGCGCCAGCAGCCCAGGGACGTACGCCGGGGAGCTGTTTTTT; CDR3 protein: CASSPGTYAGELFF
J gene: TRBJ2-5; D gene: NA; clone size: NA; V gene: TRBV5-4; CDR3 DNA: TGTGCCAGCAGCTTGAGAGGCCTAACGCAAGAGACCCAGTACTTC; CDR3 protein: CASSLRGLTQETQYF
J gene: TRBJ1-6; D gene: TRBD1; clone size: few; V gene: TRBV30; CDR3 DNA: TGTGCCTGGAGTGCACGGACAGGGAGGAGTTCACCCCTCCACTTT; CDR3 protein: CAWSARTGRSSPLHF
J gene: TRBJ2-6; D gene: NA; clone size: NA; V gene: TRBV6-5; CDR3 DNA: TGTGCCAGCAGCGGCTCAGGCTCTGGGGCCAACGTCCTGACTTTC; CDR3 protein: CASSGSGSGANVLTF
J gene: TRBJ2-7; D gene: NA; clone size: NA; V gene: TRBV5-1; CDR3 DNA: TGCGCCAGCAGCTTGTCGGCCTACGAGCAGTACTTC; CDR3 protein: CASSLSAYEQYF
J gene: TRBJ2-6; D gene: TRBD1; clone size: NA; V gene: TRBV19; CDR3 DNA: TGTGCCTCCAGACAGGGCCCAGTGGCTGGGGCCAACGTCCTGACTTTC; CDR3 protein: CASRQGPVAGANVLTF